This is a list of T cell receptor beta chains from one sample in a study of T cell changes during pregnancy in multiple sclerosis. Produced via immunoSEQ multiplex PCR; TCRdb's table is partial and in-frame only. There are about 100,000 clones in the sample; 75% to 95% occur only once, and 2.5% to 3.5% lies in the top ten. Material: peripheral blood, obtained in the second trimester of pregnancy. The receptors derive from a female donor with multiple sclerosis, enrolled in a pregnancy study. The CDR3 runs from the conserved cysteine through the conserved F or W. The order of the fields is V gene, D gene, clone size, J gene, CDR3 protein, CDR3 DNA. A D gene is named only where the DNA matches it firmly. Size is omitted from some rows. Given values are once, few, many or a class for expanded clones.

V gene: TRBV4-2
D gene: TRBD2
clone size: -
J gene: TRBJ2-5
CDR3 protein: CASSPTSGREETQYF
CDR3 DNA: TGTGCCAGCAGTCCGACTAGCGGGAGGGAAGAGACCCAGTACTTC

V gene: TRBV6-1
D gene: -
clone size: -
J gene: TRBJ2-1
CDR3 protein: CASRGGSSYNEQFF
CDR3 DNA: TGTGCCAGCAGGGGAGGTAGCTCCTACAATGAGCAGTTCTTC

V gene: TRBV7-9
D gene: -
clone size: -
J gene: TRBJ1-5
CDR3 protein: CASSPGYLQPQHF
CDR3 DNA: TGTGCCAGCAGCCCGGGGTATTTACAGCCCCAGCATTTT

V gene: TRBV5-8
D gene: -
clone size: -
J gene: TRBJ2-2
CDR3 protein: CASSRGANTGELFF
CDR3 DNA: TGTGCCAGCAGCCGCGGGGCGAACACCGGGGAGCTGTTTTTT

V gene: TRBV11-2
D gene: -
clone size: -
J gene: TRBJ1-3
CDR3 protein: CASSRGGGADGNTIYF
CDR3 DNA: TGTGCCAGCAGCCGTGGGGGAGGGGCTGATGGAAACACCATATATTTT

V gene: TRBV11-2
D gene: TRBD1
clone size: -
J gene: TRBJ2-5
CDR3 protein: CASSLRGQLGSETQYF
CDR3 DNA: TGTGCCAGCAGCCTTCGGGGACAGCTCGGATCGGAGACCCAGTACTTC

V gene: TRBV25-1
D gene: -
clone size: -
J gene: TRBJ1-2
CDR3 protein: CASSEWTAYGYTF
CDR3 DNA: TGTGCCAGCAGTGAATGGACAGCTTATGGCTACACCTTC

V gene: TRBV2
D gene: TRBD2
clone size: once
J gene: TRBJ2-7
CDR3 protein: CASSEDPSGSSEQYF
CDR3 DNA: TGTGCCAGCAGTGAAGATCCTAGCGGGAGTAGCGAGCAGTACTTC

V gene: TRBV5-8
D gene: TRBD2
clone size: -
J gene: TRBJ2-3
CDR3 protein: CASSLSGKVTDTQYF
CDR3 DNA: TGTGCCAGCAGCTTGAGCGGGAAGGTGACAGATACGCAGTATTTT

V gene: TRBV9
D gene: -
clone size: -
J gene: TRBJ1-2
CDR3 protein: CASSVEPGNYGYTF
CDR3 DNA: TGTGCCAGCAGCGTAGAACCAGGGAACTATGGCTACACCTTC

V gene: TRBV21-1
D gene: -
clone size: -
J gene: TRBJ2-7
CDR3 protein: CASWEGLAGIGRYEQYF
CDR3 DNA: TGTGCCAGCTGGGAGGGACTAGCGGGAATAGGACGATACGAGCAGTACTTC

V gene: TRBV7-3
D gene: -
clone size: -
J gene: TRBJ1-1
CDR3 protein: CASSLRAGNTEAFF
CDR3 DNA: TGTGCCAGCAGCTTAAGGGCCGGTAACACTGAAGCTTTCTTT

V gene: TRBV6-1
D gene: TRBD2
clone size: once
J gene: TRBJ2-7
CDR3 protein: CATAERGLQAYEQYF
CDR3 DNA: TGTGCCACCGCGGAGCGGGGACTCCAGGCCTACGAGCAGTACTTC

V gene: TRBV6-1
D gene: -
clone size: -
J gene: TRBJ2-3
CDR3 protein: CASRGAAVVTDTQYF
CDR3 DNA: TGTGCCAGCAGGGGGGCGGCGGTAGTCACAGATACGCAGTATTTT

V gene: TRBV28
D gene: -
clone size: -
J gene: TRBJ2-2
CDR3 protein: CASSLIDRNPGELFF
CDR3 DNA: TGTGCCAGCAGCCTCATTGACAGGAACCCCGGGGAGCTGTTTTTT

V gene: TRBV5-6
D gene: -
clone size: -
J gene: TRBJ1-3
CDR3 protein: CASSLGVRSSGNTIYF
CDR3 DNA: TGTGCCAGCAGCTTGGGCGTCCGGAGCTCTGGAAACACCATATATTTT

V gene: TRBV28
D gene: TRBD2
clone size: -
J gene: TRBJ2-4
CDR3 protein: CASSPPLAGGPRAKNIQYF
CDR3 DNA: TGTGCCAGCAGTCCCCCGCTAGCGGGAGGGCCTCGGGCCAAAAACATTCAGTACTTC

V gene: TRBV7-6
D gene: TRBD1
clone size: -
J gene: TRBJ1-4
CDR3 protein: CASSPPGTDHEKLFF
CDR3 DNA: TGTGCCAGCAGCCCACCCGGGACAGACCATGAAAAACTGTTTTTT

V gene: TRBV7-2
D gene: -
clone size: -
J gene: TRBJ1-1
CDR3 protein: CASSLVPGETEAFF
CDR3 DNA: TGTGCCAGCAGCTTAGTTCCGGGAGAGACTGAAGCTTTCTTT

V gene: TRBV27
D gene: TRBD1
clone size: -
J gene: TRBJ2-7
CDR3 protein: CASSTYPGQANPLEQYF
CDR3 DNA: TGTGCCAGCAGTACTTATCCGGGACAGGCTAACCCTCTCGAGCAGTACTTC

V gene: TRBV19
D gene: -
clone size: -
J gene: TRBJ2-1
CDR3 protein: CASSIVRGRGYNEQFF
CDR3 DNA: TGTGCCAGTAGTATAGTGCGGGGTAGAGGATACAATGAGCAGTTCTTC

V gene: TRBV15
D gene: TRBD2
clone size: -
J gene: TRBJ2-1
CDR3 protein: CATSRDPSPVEAGGNEQFF
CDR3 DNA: TGTGCCACCAGCAGAGATCCCTCCCCTGTAGAAGCGGGAGGCAATGAGCAGTTCTTC

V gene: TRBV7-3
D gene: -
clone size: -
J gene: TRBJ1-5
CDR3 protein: CASTKLRGANQPQHF
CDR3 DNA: TGTGCCAGCACCAAACTCCGGGGGGCGAATCAGCCCCAGCATTTT

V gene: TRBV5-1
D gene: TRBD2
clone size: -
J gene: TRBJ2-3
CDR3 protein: CASSPSSSGSADTQYF
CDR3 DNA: TGCGCCAGCAGCCCCTCCAGTAGCGGGAGCGCAGATACGCAGTATTTT

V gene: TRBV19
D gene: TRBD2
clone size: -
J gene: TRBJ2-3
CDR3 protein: CASSSEPRGNTQYF
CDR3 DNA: TGTGCCAGTAGTTCCGAGCCGCGGGGGAATACGCAGTATTTT

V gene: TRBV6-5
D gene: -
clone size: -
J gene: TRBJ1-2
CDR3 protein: CATNRVGDYGYTF
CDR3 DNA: TGTGCCACGAACAGGGTAGGCGACTATGGCTACACCTTC

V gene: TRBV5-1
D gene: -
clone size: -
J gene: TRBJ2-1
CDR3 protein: CASSSDLAPNNEQFF
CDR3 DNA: TGCGCCAGCAGCTCCGACCTAGCTCCCAACAATGAGCAGTTCTTC

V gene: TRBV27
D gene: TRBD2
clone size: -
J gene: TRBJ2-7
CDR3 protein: CASSPEPPGTSISYEQYF
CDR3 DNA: TGTGCCAGCAGTCCAGAGCCACCCGGGACTAGTATATCGTACGAGCAGTACTTC

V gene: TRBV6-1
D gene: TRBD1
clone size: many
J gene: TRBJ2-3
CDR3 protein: CASSEGTGHTDTQYF
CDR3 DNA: TGTGCCAGCAGTGAAGGGACAGGGCACACAGATACGCAGTATTTT